Below are 28 T cell receptor beta chains sequenced from a single sample in a study of blood T cell repertoires in COVID-19. Sequencing used immunoSEQ multiplex PCR; TCRdb keeps in-frame clones, though not all of them. Of 350,000 to 400,000 clones listed, more than 70% are singletons. Sequenced sample: peripheral blood. The receptor source for this set is a woman between 25 and 40 years old with COVID-19, enrolled during active disease.

The V call is TRBV2, the J call TRBJ2-2; 8 nucleotides agree with TRBD2. From germline, CDR1 is SNHLY and CDR2 FYNNEI. The CDR3 is 14 amino acids. The V and J ends lost 3 bases and 6 bases, in that order; junction bases with no gene match: 3. The CDR3 nucleotides read TGTGCCAGCAGTGAGGACGGGAGGGCCGGGGAGCTGTTTTTT. It is translated as CASSEDGRAGELFF.

This rearrangement joins TRBV21-1 to TRBJ1-2; the D segment call TRBD1 is taken from the table without a DNA check. TRBV21-1 is given as a pseudogene. The CDR3 has 14 residues. CDR3 nucleotide sequence: TGTGCCAGCAGCCAGGAGAGGGACAGGGGTTCCTACACCTTC. Protein: CASSQERDRGSYTF.

This clone was counted between two and nine times. The V gene is TRBV4-2, the J gene TRBJ2-2, with 8 bases lining up with TRBD1. Germline V gives CDR1 LGHNA, CDR2 YNFKEQ. Trimming removed 1 base from V and 0 bases from J; junction bases left unmatched: 7. The CDR3 has 18 residues. The CDR3 sequence: CASSQGQGAGPNTGELFF. As DNA, the CDR3 is TGTGCCAGCAGCCAAGGTCAGGGGGCAGGCCCGAACACCGGGGAGCTGTTTTTT.

Only a few counts were recorded for this clone. The V and J genes are TRBV14 and TRBJ2-1; D call uncertain. This CDR3 has 11 residues. Germline CDR1 is SGHDN and CDR2 is FVKESK. V lost 2 bases, J lost 6 bases, and 2 bases lay in between. CDR3 DNA: TGTGCCAGCAGCCAACGCAATGAGCAGTTCTTC. Protein sequence: CASSQRNEQFF.

The chain joins TRBV11-2 to TRBJ2-5; 7 nucleotides agree with TRBD2. This CDR3 spans 18 amino acids. From germline, CDR1 is SGHAT and CDR2 FQNNGV. The V segment lost 3 bases and the J segment 5 bases; nucleotides outside the gene matches: 18. Here the CDR3 reads CASSLGGGRGPRWETQYF. CDR3 coding DNA: TGTGCCAGCAGCTTGGGTGGCGGGAGAGGGCCACGGTGGGAGACCCAGTACTTC.

The J gene is TRBJ1-1, the V gene TRBV6-5; a weak D match, TRBD1 (5 bases). Trimming took off 2 bases at V and 2 bases at J, with 15 bases between the two ends. The germline V gene encodes CDR1 MNHEY and CDR2 SVGAGI. This CDR3 contains 16 residues. The CDR3 loop reads CASSYPPAGPNTEAFF. CDR3 sequence (DNA): TGTGCCAGCAGTTACCCCCCGGCAGGGCCTAACACTGAAGCTTTCTTT.

The gene calls are TRBV6-5 and TRBJ2-3; weak D call: TRBD1 (5 bases). Trimming shortened V by 7 bases and J by 0 bases, and 8 bases separated the two germline ends. CDR1 and CDR2 (germline): MNHEY, SVGAGI. This CDR3 has 13 residues. Written as DNA, the CDR3 is TGTGCCAGCACTGGACATAGCACAGATACGCAGTATTTT. This encodes CASTGHSTDTQYF.

The J gene is TRBJ2-4, the V gene TRBV21-1; the table's D gene call, TRBD2, was not cross checked with the DNA. TRBV21-1 is described as a pseudogene. The CDR3 totals 14 residues. This CDR3 is CASAGRIAKNIQYF. CDR3 sequence (DNA): TGTGCCAGCGCGGGGCGGATAGCCAAAAACATTCAGTACTTC.

The CDR3 DNA sequence: TGTGCCAGCTCACCATTGGGCGTTGAAAAACTGTTTTTT. Protein product: CASSPLGVEKLFF. J is TRBJ1-4 and V is TRBV18; D remains unclear. Trimming removed 2 bases at V and 7 bases at J, with 8 bases between. The CDR3 covers 13 residues. CDR1 is KGHSH and CDR2 is LQKENI in the germline V gene. Looking up the rest from reference TRBV18 and TRBJ1-4 gives the full variable domain: NAGVMQNPRHLVRRRGQEARLRCSPMKGHSHVYWYRQLPEEGLKFMVYLQKENIIDESGMPKERFSAEFPKEGPSILRIQQVVRGDSAAYFCASSPLGVEKLFFGSGTQLSVL.

This chain links TRBV19 with TRBJ2-3, with D hard to call. The germline CDR1 and CDR2 sequences are LNHDA and SQIVND (reference sequence). The CDR3 sequence is 14 residues long. V was pared by 3 bases and J by 0 bases, with 7 bases between. The CDR3 DNA reads as TGTGCCAGTAGTATGCAGACAAGCACAGATACGCAGTATTTT. Its translation: CASSMQTSTDTQYF.

This clone was detected only once. The V call is TRBV25-1, the J call TRBJ2-6, with TRBD2 identical over 7 bases. The CDR3 contains 15 residues. V shed 5 bases and J 2 bases; nucleotides not matched to a gene: 3. Germline V lookup: CDR1 MGHDK, CDR2 SYGVNS. This chain's CDR3 is CASSLGRAGANVLTF. The CDR3 DNA is TGTGCCAGCAGTCTAGGGAGGGCTGGGGCCAACGTCCTGACTTTC.

The gene calls are TRBV7-2 and TRBJ1-6; unclear D gene. V was trimmed by 1 base and J by 10 bases, leaving 11 bases between them. Per germline, CDR1 SGHTA and CDR2 FQGNSA. This CDR3 has 14 amino acids. CDR3 bases: TGTGCCAGCAGCTTAGAATCCGCGGCATCACCCCTCCACTTT. Translation gives CASSLESAASPLHF. Together with reference TRBV7-2 and TRBJ1-6, the CDR3 gives the full variable domain: GAGVSQSPSNKVTEKGKDVELRCDPISGHTALYWYRQSLGQGLEFLIYFQGNSAPDKSGLPSDRFSAERTGGSVSTLTIQRTQQEDSAVYLCASSLESAASPLHFGNGTRLTVT.

The chain recombines TRBV7-9 with TRBJ2-1; 7 bases map to TRBD2. The CDR3 loop spans 14 amino acids. Germline assignment: CDR1 SEHNR and CDR2 FQNEAQ (reference sequence). V trimming: 5 bases; J trimming: 6 bases; junction bases outside the gene matches: 7. The DNA for the CDR3 is TGTGCCAGCAGCCCCGGACTAGTGGGCAATGAGCAGTTCTTC. Translating gives CASSPGLVGNEQFF.

The chain combines TRBV4-1 with TRBJ2-3, with 7 bases matching TRBD2. V gave up 4 bases and J gave up 0 bases; unmatched junction bases: 7. The CDR3 runs to 16 residues. The germline V gene has CDR1 MGHRA and CDR2 YSYEKL. The CDR3 DNA sequence: TGCGCCAGCAGCCTACCTCGGCGGGGGAGCACAGATACGCAGTATTTT. This encodes CASSLPRRGSTDTQYF.

The chain links TRBV7-8 to TRBJ1-2, with D maybe TRBD1 (5 bases). Trimming pared 2 bases from V and 2 bases from J, leaving 12 bases between. The CDR3 has 15 amino acids. Germline V gene lookup returns CDR1 SGHVS and CDR2 FQNEAQ. CDR3 DNA sequence: TGTGCCAGCAGCTTAAAACGGCGGGGCAACTATGGCTACACCTTC. It is translated as CASSLKRRGNYGYTF.

The CDR3 DNA is TGTGCCAGCAGCTACCGTGGGAGTCTCTCGCAGTATTTT. Translating it yields CASSYRGSLSQYF. The chain uses TRBV5-6 and TRBJ2-3; a possible D gene is TRBD2 (5 bases). Germline V gene sequence: CDR1 SGHDT, CDR2 YYEEEE. The V end was cut by 3 bases, the J end by 10 bases, with 15 bases between. The CDR3 totals 13 residues.

The chain employs TRBV6-6 and TRBJ1-2; D may be TRBD1 (6 bases). The germline V gene has CDR1 MNHNY and CDR2 SVGAGI (reference sequence). V lost 6 bases and J lost 2, with 13 bases in between. The CDR3 loop spans 14 amino acids. The CDR3 bases are TGTGCCAGCAGGCTATCCACAGGGAACTATGGCTACACCTTC. Translation: CASRLSTGNYGYTF.

CDR3 coding DNA: TGCGCCAGCAGCCAAGCTTGGGACAGAGATAATTCACCCCTCCACTTT. As protein: CASSQAWDRDNSPLHF. The chain combines TRBV4-3 with TRBJ1-6, with 7 bases matching TRBD1. CDR1 and CDR2 (germline): LGHNA, YSLEER. The CDR3 is made up of 16 amino acids. V dropped 1 base and J dropped 5; count of bases not matched to a gene: 5.

This clone was recorded only once. CDR3 DNA sequence: TGTGCCAGCAGCTCCCCCAGGGACAGGACCCTAACTGGAAACACCATATATTTT. Translation gives CASSSPRDRTLTGNTIYF. The genes are TRBV7-9 and TRBJ1-3; TRBD1 matches at 8 bases. V was clipped by 4 bases and J by 2 bases; unmatched bases: 13. The CDR3 is 18 amino acids. Germline CDR1 and CDR2: SEHNR and FQNEAQ (reference sequence).

V is TRBV7-6 and J is TRBJ2-1; tentatively, D is TRBD2 (5 bases). Germline V CDR1 and CDR2: SGHVS, FNYEAQ. CDR3 length: 17 residues. Trimming cost V 1 base and J 2 bases, with 15 bases left between them. The CDR3 sequence: CASSLGEGRRTYNEQFF. CDR3 coding DNA: TGTGCCAGCAGCTTAGGCGAGGGCCGGCGGACCTACAATGAGCAGTTCTTC.

The chain couples TRBV19 to TRBJ2-2; TRBD2 matches 8 bases. Germline V gene data show CDR1 as LNHDA and CDR2 as SQIVND (reference sequence). V trimming: 11 bases; J trimming: 4 bases; junction bases outside the gene matches: 12. CDR3 length equals 15 residues. CDR3 loop: CASTGGRRSTGELFF. DNA of the CDR3: TGTGCCTCCACGGGCGGGAGGAGGAGCACCGGGGAGCTGTTTTTT.

The rearrangement uses TRBV4-1 and TRBJ1-4; TRBD1 might be the D (6 bases). Germline CDR1 and CDR2: MGHRA and YSYEKL. The CDR3 runs 15 residues. V was trimmed by 4 bases and J by 6 bases, leaving 15 bases between them. CDR3 in amino acids: CASSLPMGAHEKLFF. The CDR3 DNA sequence: TGCGCCAGCAGCCTCCCAATGGGGGCCCATGAAAAACTGTTTTTT.

The chain employs TRBV6-6 and TRBJ1-2; the match to TRBD1 covers 9 bases. The CDR3 is 15 amino acids. Germline trimming cut 0 bases from V and 4 bases from J; bases unmatched to any gene: 3. Germline lookup yields CDR1 MNHNY and CDR2 SVGAGI (reference sequence). For the CDR3, the DNA is TGTGCCAGCAGTTACTCGGACAGGGGAGGCTATGGCTACACCTTC. This translates into CASSYSDRGGYGYTF.

In DNA form, the CDR3 reads TGTGCCAGCTCACCAGGGGACTACTCCTACGAGCAGTACGTC. It translates to CASSPGDYSYEQYV. V usage is TRBV18 and J usage is TRBJ2-7; 7 bases are a match to TRBD2. The trim removed 2 bases at V and 0 bases at J, leaving 1 base unmatched. Germline V lookup: CDR1 KGHSH, CDR2 LQKENI. The CDR3 spans 14 residues.

A single count supports this clone. The V and J genes are TRBV6-2 or TRBV6-3 and TRBJ2-7, with D possibly being TRBD1 (5 bases). Germline V gene lookup returns CDR1 MNHEY and CDR2 SVGEGT. The CDR3 length is 15 residues. Trimming stripped 0 bases from V and 3 bases from J, with 12 bases between. The CDR3 DNA is TGTGCCAGCAGTTACTCCGCAGGGCTCCACTACGAGCAGTACTTC. Encoded protein: CASSYSAGLHYEQYF.

This chain joins TRBV5-1 and TRBJ2-5, with TRBD2 identical over 7 bases. J was trimmed by 5 bases and V by 3 bases; bases with no gene match: 10. This CDR3 has 15 residues. Germline V gene lookup returns CDR1 SGHRS and CDR2 YFSETQ. Written as DNA, the CDR3 is TGCGCCAGCAGCTCCCTGACTAGCTTCGATGAGACCCAGTACTTC. This codes for CASSSLTSFDETQYF.

This clone was observed once. This chain links TRBV4-1 with TRBJ1-2, with D possibly TRBD1 on 6 matching bases. The CDR3 runs to 15 residues. From germline, CDR1 is MGHRA and CDR2 YSYEKL. V was shortened by 0 bases and J by 5 bases, with 13 bases between the two germline ends. The CDR3 nucleotides are TGCGCCAGCAGCCAAGAGAGGGGGTGGAGGTATGGCTACACCTTC. This sequence encodes CASSQERGWRYGYTF.

This clone has just a few counts. The chain carries TRBV9 and TRBJ1-1, with D unclear. From germline, CDR1 is SGDLS and CDR2 YYNGEE. Trimming cost V 3 bases and J 7 bases, with 10 bases left between them. CDR3 length: 12 residues. CDR3 loop: CASSGDSNEAFF. The CDR3 nucleotides are TGTGCCAGCAGCGGCGACTCCAATGAAGCTTTCTTT.